A single sample gave rise to the 5 T cell receptor beta chains below, sequenced in a study of PD-1 blockade in classical Hodgkin lymphoma. Libraries were prepared by immunoSEQ multiplex PCR; TCRdb keeps only in-frame clonotypes and omits some of them. The repertoire consists of some 22,000 clones, with less than 75% occurring once and the leading ten covering 1% to 1.5%. Time point noted: cycle 4 day 1 (C4D1), after 6 weeks of nivolumab. Every patient had relapsed following autologous stem cell transplantation, and cohorts differed in brentuximab vedotin exposure. Researchers report purifying CD4+ T cells from thawed PBMCs by magnetic negative selection. Here the sequenced sample was CD4+ T cells from blood, taken before the fourth cycle of nivolumab. These receptors were taken from a human donor with classical Hodgkin lymphoma.

The chain employs TRBV6-1 and TRBJ2-7; TRBD2 matches 7 bases. CDR3 length: 14 residues. V lost 8 bases, J lost 6 bases, and 13 bases stayed unmatched. Germline V CDR1 and CDR2: MNHNS, SASEGT. As DNA, the CDR3 is TGTGCCAGCGAGAGGGGATTGGGGAGGGGCGAGCAGTACTTC. Translating it yields CASERGLGRGEQYF.

This chain joins TRBV5-1 and TRBJ1-1; no reliable D call. V shed 3 bases and J shed 1 base, with 7 bases lying between them. This CDR3 comprises 13 residues. Looked up from germline, CDR1 is SGHRS and CDR2 is YFSETQ. As DNA, the CDR3 is TGCGCCAGCAGCTCCGCCCCGAACACTGAAGCTTTCTTT. Amino acids: CASSSAPNTEAFF. The full variable domain, its missing parts supplied by reference TRBV5-1 and TRBJ1-1, is KAGVTQTPRYLIKTRGQQVTLSCSPISGHRSVSWYQQTPGQGLQFLFEYFSETQRNKGNFPGRFSGRQFSNSRSEMNVSTLELGDSALYLCASSSAPNTEAFFGQGTRLTVV.

This chain connects TRBV11-2 to TRBJ2-5; D might be TRBD1 (6 bases). Germline V CDR1 and CDR2: SGHAT, FQNNGV. V lost 4 bases, J lost 5 bases, and 11 bases lay in between. The length of the CDR3 is 13 residues. For the CDR3, the DNA is TGTGCCAGCAGCTCAAGGGGGACGGAGACCCAGTACTTC. Encoded protein: CASSSRGTETQYF.

The chain couples TRBV28 to TRBJ2-7, with D possibly TRBD2 on 5 matching bases. V was cut by 5 bases and J by 4 bases, with 24 bases left in between. This CDR3 has 17 residues. The germline V gene encodes CDR1 MDHEN and CDR2 SYDVKM. The CDR3 nucleotides read TGTGCCAGCAGTCCCCGGGTCGGACGGCGCAGAGGGTACGAGCAGTACTTC. It codes for CASSPRVGRRRGYEQYF.

The chain employs TRBV6-1 and TRBJ2-7, with D maybe TRBD1 (5 bases). CDR1 is MNHNS, CDR2 SASEGT, per germline. This CDR3 has 14 residues. V lost 2 bases and J 2 bases, leaving 10 bases between the germline ends. CDR3 in amino acids: CASSEIGRAYEQYF. The DNA of the CDR3 is TGTGCCAGCAGTGAAATAGGCAGGGCCTACGAGCAGTACTTC.